This is a list of T cell receptor beta chains from one sample in a study of T cell repertoires in cytomegalovirus infection. TCRdb independently ran MiXCR on the reads; one entry per CDR3 protein. The table records 480,000 or so distinct CDR3 sequences, around 11% of them present only once. The sample was PBMCs. The receptors here all came from a human donor in good health (CMV status not recorded). Some clones in this sample may be carry-over from other donors' samples. Each CDR3 is given with its conserved first and last residue. The D gene is left open where the match is weak. Size tells how often a clone was seen (once, few, many) or the class of an expanded clone, and some rows leave it out.

J	V	size	D	CDR3	DNA
TRBJ1-5	TRBV19	many	-	CASSIDRGNQPQHF	TGTGCCAGTAGTATTGACAGAGGCAATCAGCCCCAGCATTTT
TRBJ2-1	TRBV7-3	-	TRBD2	CASSPTIVREKNEQFF	TGTGCCAGCAGCCCGACGATCGTGCGGGAGAAGAATGAGCAGTTCTTC
TRBJ2-1	TRBV24-1	-	-	CATSDSSGENYNEQFF	TGTGCCACCAGTGATTCGTCAGGGGAGAACTACAATGAGCAGTTCTTC
TRBJ1-2	TRBV7-2	many	-	CASSSSLWSNYGYTF	TGTGCCAGCAGCTCCAGCCTGTGGTCTAACTATGGCTACACCTTC
TRBJ1-2	TRBV28	many	TRBD1	CASSFPDRDGYTF	TGTGCCAGCAGTTTCCCTGACAGGGATGGCTACACCTTC
TRBJ2-7	TRBV6-6	few	-	CASSYSQLEGAFDEQYF	TGTGCCAGCAGTTACTCGCAACTAGAGGGAGCTTTCGACGAGCAGTACTTC
TRBJ1-5	TRBV28	few	-	CAITADSNQPQHF	TGTGCCATCACGGCGGATAGCAATCAGCCCCAGCATTTT
TRBJ1-5	TRBV20-1	few	-	CSARDSGTNQPQHF	TGCAGTGCTAGAGATAGTGGGACCAATCAGCCCCAGCATTTT
TRBJ2-3	TRBV12-3/TRBV12-4	-	TRBD2	CASSLGRLAGGGYTQYF	TGTGCCAGCAGTTTGGGCCGACTAGCGGGGGGGGGCTATACGCAGTATTTT
TRBJ1-2	TRBV7-2	many	TRBD1	CASSPHSGGQGNGYTF	TGTGCCAGCAGCCCCCATAGCGGAGGACAGGGTAACGGCTACACCTTC
TRBJ2-1	TRBV4-1	many	TRBD2	CASSRRTSGIYNEQFF	TGCGCCAGCAGCCGCAGGACTAGCGGGATCTACAATGAGCAGTTCTTC
TRBJ2-2	TRBV2	few	-	CASTQMNTGELFF	TGTGCCAGCACCCAGATGAACACCGGGGAGCTGTTTTTT
TRBJ1-6	TRBV19	-	-	CASSIADTAALHF	TGTGCCAGTAGTATAGCGGACACGGCGGCCCTCCACTTT
TRBJ2-1	TRBV6-1	-	TRBD2	CASSASTSGGFSNEQFF	TGTGCCAGCAGTGCCTCGACTAGCGGGGGGTTTAGCAATGAGCAGTTCTTC
TRBJ1-6	TRBV20-1	few	TRBD1	CSARRPGTGILTYNSPLHF	TGCAGTGCTAGACGGCCCGGGACAGGGATTCTTACCTATAATTCACCCCTCCACTTT
TRBJ2-5	TRBV5-1	many	-	CASSSSTSKETQYF	TGCGCCAGCAGCTCGTCGACCTCGAAAGAGACCCAGTACTTC
TRBJ2-7	TRBV27	many	TRBD2	CASSLSSGTYEQYF	TGTGCCAGCAGTTTATCTAGCGGGACCTACGAGCAGTACTTC
TRBJ2-3	TRBV7-2	many	TRBD2	CASSPGLADTQYF	TGTGCCAGCAGCCCAGGACTAGCAGATACGCAGTATTTT
TRBJ2-1	TRBV7-2	many	-	CASSLAAAASYNEQFF	TGTGCCAGCAGCTTAGCGGCAGCGGCATCCTACAATGAGCAGTTCTTC
TRBJ1-1	TRBV15	-	-	CATSRDLGAAFF	TGTGCCACCAGCAGAGATCTAGGGGCAGCTTTCTTT
TRBJ2-7	TRBV28	-	-	CATLSGSSYEQYF	TGTGCCACCCTGAGCGGGTCCTCCTACGAGCAGTACTTC
TRBJ2-1	TRBV19	-	-	CASTPFWGTLSEQFF	TGTGCCAGTACCCCCTTCTGGGGAACGCTCAGTGAGCAGTTCTTC
TRBJ1-2	TRBV6-2/TRBV6-3	many	-	CASTETGYGYTF	TGTGCCAGCACAGAGACGGGCTATGGCTACACCTTC
TRBJ1-1	TRBV5-5	few	TRBD1	CASSREGQMNTEAFF	TGTGCCAGCAGCAGGGAGGGACAGATGAACACTGAAGCTTTCTTT
TRBJ1-5	TRBV7-3	many	-	CASAIGGNQPQHF	TGTGCCAGCGCCATAGGGGGCAATCAGCCCCAGCATTTT
TRBJ2-1	TRBV12-3/TRBV12-4	many	TRBD1	CASSLNRGLEQFF	TGTGCCAGCAGTTTAAACAGGGGGCTTGAGCAGTTCTTC
TRBJ2-6	TRBV11-2	many	TRBD2	CASSSRLAGSQGANVLTF	TGTGCCAGCAGCTCCCGGCTAGCGGGTTCCCAAGGGGCCAACGTCCTGACTTTC
TRBJ1-2	TRBV20-1	many	-	CSGLIGVGGYTF	TGCAGTGGCTTAATAGGGGTGGGTGGCTACACCTTC
TRBJ2-7	TRBV11-2	many	TRBD1	CASSPTTGFYEQYF	TGTGCCAGCAGCCCCACGACAGGGTTCTACGAGCAGTACTTC
TRBJ2-3	TRBV20-1	few	TRBD2	CSASRGGGPDTQYF	TGCAGTGCTAGTCGGGGGGGGGGTCCGGATACGCAGTATTTT
TRBJ2-5	TRBV9	-	-	CASSVAPSGRETQYF	TGTGCCAGCAGCGTAGCTCCCTCGGGTCGGGAGACCCAGTACTTC
TRBJ2-5	TRBV7-2	many	-	CASSPRMTATQETQYF	TGTGCCAGCAGCCCACGAATGACAGCTACCCAAGAGACCCAGTACTTC
TRBJ1-5	TRBV7-2	many	-	CASSLAVLGGNQPQHF	TGTGCCAGCAGCTTAGCGGTTCTGGGTGGCAATCAGCCCCAGCATTTT
TRBJ1-3	TRBV2	many	-	CASSETSRDTIYF	TGTGCCAGCAGTGAAACCTCCAGGGACACCATATATTTT
TRBJ1-5	TRBV5-1	many	TRBD1	CASSPGQGLSNQPQHF	TGCGCCAGCAGCCCAGGACAGGGGCTTAGCAATCAGCCCCAGCATTTT
TRBJ2-1	TRBV7-3	many	TRBD1	CASSPSDRGDNEQFF	TGTGCCAGCAGCCCCTCGGACAGGGGTGACAATGAGCAGTTCTTC
TRBJ1-1	TRBV7-9	many	-	CASSLGGMDTEAFF	TGTGCCAGCAGCCTGGGGGGGATGGACACTGAAGCTTTCTTT
TRBJ1-2	TRBV5-4	-	-	CASSLAGAGYGYTF	TGTGCCAGCAGCTTGGCGGGCGCCGGCTATGGCTACACCTTC
TRBJ2-1	TRBV7-9	-	-	CASSLVMGANEQFF	TGTGCCAGCAGCTTAGTGATGGGAGCCAATGAGCAGTTCTTC
TRBJ2-7	TRBV10-2	many	-	CASSGGSKYEQYF	TGCGCCAGCAGTGGGGGTTCAAAGTACGAGCAGTACTTC
TRBJ1-2	TRBV29-1	-	-	CSFGPSAYGYTF	TGCAGCTTCGGACCGTCGGCCTATGGCTACACCTTC
TRBJ2-5	TRBV12-5	few	-	CASGLVTGAQYF	TGTGCTAGTGGTTTGGTAACGGGGGCCCAGTACTTC
TRBJ2-5	TRBV6-5	-	-	CASSYEETLYF	TGTGCCAGCAGTTACGAGGAGACCCTGTACTTC
TRBJ2-7	TRBV15	-	-	CATSRPPGRNFYEQYF	TGTGCCACCAGCAGGCCCCCGGGACGCAATTTCTACGAGCAGTACTTC
TRBJ1-1	TRBV3-1	few	TRBD1	CASSQRDRGNTEAFF	TGTGCCAGCAGCCAAAGGGACAGGGGGAACACTGAAGCTTTCTTT
TRBJ1-1	TRBV27	-	-	CASSFSLKNTEAFF	TGTGCCAGCAGTTTTTCCCTCAAGAACACTGAAGCTTTCTTT
TRBJ1-2	TRBV5-1	many	TRBD1	CASSLEPGQGVYGYTF	TGCGCCAGCAGCTTGGAACCGGGACAGGGGGTCTATGGCTACACCTTC
TRBJ2-1	TRBV5-5	few	-	CASSLEGPGDEQFF	TGTGCCAGCAGCTTGGAGGGGCCCGGCGATGAGCAGTTCTTC
TRBJ2-5	TRBV7-3	many	-	CASARGQQETQYF	TGTGCCAGCGCCCGGGGGCAACAAGAGACCCAGTACTTC
TRBJ1-6	TRBV20-1	-	-	CSAGPWGNSPLHF	TGCAGTGCGGGCCCCTGGGGTAATTCACCCCTCCACTTT
TRBJ2-3	TRBV6-2/TRBV6-3	-	-	CASSYDKATDTQYF	TGTGCCAGCAGTTACGATAAGGCAACAGATACGCAGTATTTT
TRBJ2-3	TRBV28	-	-	CASSLPEDTQYF	TGTGCCAGCAGTTTACCAGAGGATACGCAGTATTTT
TRBJ2-2	TRBV19	many	-	CASSIQVGQGLPTGELFF	TGTGCCAGTAGTATCCAGGTCGGGCAGGGGTTACCCACCGGGGAGCTGTTTTTT
TRBJ1-2	TRBV7-2	many	-	CASSLAVNGDGSGYTF	TGTGCCAGCAGCTTAGCGGTCAACGGGGATGGAAGTGGCTACACCTTC
TRBJ1-5	TRBV4-2	many	TRBD1	CASSQYDRGHQPQHF	TGTGCCAGCAGCCAATACGACAGGGGGCATCAGCCCCAGCATTTT
TRBJ2-1	TRBV20-1	-	TRBD1	CSARFGTAYNEQFF	TGCAGTGCTCGCTTTGGGACAGCCTACAATGAGCAGTTCTTC